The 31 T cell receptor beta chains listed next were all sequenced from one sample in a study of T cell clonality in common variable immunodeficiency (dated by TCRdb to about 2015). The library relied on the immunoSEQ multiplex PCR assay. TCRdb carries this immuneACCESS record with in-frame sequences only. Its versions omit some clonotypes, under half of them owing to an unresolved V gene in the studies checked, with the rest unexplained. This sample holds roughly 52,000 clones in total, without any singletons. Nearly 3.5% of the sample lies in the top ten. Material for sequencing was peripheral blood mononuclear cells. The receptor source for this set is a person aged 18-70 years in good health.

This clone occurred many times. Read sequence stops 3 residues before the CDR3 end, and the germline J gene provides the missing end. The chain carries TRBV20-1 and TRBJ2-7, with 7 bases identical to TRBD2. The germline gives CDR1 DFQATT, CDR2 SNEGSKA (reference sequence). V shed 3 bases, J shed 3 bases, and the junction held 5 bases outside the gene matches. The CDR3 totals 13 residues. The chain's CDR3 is CSARVAGVYEQYF. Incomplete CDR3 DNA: TGCAGTGCTAGGGTAGCGGGTGTCTACGAG.

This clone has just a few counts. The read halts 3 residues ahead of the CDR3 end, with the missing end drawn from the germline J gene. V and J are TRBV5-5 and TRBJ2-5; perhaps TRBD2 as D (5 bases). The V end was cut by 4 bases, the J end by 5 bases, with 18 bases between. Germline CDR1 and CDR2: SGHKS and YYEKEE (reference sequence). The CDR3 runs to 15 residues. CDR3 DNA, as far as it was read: TGTGCCAGCAGCCCGTACCCCGACCGAGGGGAGACC. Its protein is CASSPYPDRGET. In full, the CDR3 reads CASSPYPDRGETQYF.

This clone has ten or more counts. The part of the CDR3 DNA that was read is TGTGCCACCTCGGAAGCGGGAGGGCCACGCGAG. Its translation: CATSEAGGPRE. In full, the CDR3 reads CATSEAGGPREQYF. J is TRBJ2-7 and V is TRBV15; TRBD2 matches 10 bases. The sequence runs out 3 residues before the end of the CDR3; the remainder is reconstructed from the germline J gene. The germline gives CDR1 LNHNV, CDR2 YYDKDF (reference sequence). V trimming: 8 bases; J trimming: 6 bases; junction bases outside the gene matches: 10. This CDR3 has 14 amino acids.

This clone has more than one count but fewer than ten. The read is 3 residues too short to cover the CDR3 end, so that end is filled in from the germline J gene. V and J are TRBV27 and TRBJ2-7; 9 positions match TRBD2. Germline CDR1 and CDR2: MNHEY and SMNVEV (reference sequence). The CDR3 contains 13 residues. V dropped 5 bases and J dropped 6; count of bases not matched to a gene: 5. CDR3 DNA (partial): TGTGCCAGCAGTCGGGGACTAGCTTCCGAG. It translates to CASSRGLASE. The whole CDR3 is CASSRGLASEQYF.

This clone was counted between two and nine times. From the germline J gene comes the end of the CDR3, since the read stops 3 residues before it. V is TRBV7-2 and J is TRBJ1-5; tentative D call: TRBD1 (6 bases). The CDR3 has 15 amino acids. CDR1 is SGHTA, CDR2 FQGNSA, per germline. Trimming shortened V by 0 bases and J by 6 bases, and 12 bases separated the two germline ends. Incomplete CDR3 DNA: TGTGCCAGCAGCTTAGCAGGGACACCTCCTCAGCCC. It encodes CASSLAGTPPQP. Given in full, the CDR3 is CASSLAGTPPQPQHF.

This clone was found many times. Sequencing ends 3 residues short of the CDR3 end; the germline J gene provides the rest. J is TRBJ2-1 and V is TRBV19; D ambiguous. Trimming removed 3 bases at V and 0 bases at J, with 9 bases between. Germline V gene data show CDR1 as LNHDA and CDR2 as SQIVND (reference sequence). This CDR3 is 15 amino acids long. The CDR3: CASSILPSSYNEQFF. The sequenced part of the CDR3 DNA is TGTGCCAGTAGTATCTTGCCCAGCTCCTACAATGAG.

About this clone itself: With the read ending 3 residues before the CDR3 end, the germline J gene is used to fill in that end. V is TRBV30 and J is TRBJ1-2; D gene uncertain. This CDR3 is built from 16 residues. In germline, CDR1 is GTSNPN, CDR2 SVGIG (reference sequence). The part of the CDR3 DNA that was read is TGTGCCTGGAGTGTACGCGGGAGATCCCATTCTACGGGC. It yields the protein CAWSVRGRSHSTG. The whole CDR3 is CAWSVRGRSHSTGYTF.

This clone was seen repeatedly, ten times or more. Incomplete CDR3 DNA: TGTGCCAGCAGTGAAAACAGGGGGCCTGAAAAG. Protein: CASSENRGPEK. Given in full, the CDR3 is CASSENRGPEKLFF. J is TRBJ2-2 and V is TRBV6-1, with 9 bases lining up with TRBD1. The DNA ends 3 residues before the CDR3 does, and the rest of the CDR3 is filled in from the germline J gene. Germline CDR1 is MNHNS and CDR2 is SASEGT. This CDR3 is 14 amino acids long.

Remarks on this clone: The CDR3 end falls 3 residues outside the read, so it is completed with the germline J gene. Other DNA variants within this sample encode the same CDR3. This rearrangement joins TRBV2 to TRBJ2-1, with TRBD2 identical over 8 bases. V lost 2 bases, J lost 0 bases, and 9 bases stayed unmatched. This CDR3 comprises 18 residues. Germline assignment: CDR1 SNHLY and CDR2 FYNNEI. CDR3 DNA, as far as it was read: TGTGCCAGCAGTGAACCTTTACTAGCGGTGAGCTCCTACAATGAG. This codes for CASSEPLLAVSSYNE. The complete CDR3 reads CASSEPLLAVSSYNEQFF. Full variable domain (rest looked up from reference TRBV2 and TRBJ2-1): EPEVTQTPSHQVTQMGQEVILRCVPISNHLYFYWYRQILGQKVEFLVSFYNNEISEKSEIFDDQFSVERPDGSNFTLKIRSTKLEDSAMYFCASSEPLLAVSSYNEQFFGPGTRLTVL.

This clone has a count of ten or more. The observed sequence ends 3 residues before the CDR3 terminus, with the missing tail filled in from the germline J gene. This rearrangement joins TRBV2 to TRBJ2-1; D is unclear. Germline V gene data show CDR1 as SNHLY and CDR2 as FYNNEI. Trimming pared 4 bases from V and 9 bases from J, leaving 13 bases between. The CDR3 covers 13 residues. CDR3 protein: CASSVREIGEQFF. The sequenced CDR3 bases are TGTGCCAGCAGTGTCCGAGAGATCGGTGAG.

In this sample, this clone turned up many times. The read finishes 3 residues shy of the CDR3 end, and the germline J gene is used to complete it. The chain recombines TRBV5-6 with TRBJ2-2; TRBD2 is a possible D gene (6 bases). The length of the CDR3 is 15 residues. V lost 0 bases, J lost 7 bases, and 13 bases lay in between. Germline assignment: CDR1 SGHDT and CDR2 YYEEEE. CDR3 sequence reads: CASSLGLVGGGELFF. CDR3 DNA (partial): TGTGCCAGCAGCTTGGGACTAGTCGGCGGCGGGGAG.

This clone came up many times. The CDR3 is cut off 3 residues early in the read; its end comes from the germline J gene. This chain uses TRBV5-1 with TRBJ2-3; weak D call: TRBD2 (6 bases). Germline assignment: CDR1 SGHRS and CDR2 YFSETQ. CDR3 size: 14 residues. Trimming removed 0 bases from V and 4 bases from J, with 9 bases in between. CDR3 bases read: TGCGCCAGCAGCTTGGAGGCTAGCGCAGATACG. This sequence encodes CASSLEASADT. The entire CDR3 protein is CASSLEASADTQYF.

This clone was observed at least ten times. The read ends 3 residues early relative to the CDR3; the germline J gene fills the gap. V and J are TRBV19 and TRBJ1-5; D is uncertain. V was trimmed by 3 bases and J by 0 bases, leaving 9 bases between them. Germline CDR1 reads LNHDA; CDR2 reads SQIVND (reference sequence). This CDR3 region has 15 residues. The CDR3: CASSIVQDSNQPQHF. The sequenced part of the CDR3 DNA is TGTGCCAGTAGTATTGTCCAGGATAGCAATCAGCCC.

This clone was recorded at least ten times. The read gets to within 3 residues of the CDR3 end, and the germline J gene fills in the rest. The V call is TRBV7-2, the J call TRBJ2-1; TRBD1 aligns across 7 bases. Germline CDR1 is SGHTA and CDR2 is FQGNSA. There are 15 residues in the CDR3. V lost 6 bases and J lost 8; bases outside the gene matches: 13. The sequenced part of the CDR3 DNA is TGTGCCAGCAGGCCTACTCCTCGGGACAGCTATGAG. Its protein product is CASRPTPRDSYE. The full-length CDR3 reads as CASRPTPRDSYEQFF.

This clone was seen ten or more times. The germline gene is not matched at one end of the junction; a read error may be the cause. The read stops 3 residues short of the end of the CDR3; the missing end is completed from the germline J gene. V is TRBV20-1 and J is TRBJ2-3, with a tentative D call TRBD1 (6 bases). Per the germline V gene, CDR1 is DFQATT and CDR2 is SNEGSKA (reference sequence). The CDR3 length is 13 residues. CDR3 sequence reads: CSAGRQVTETQYF. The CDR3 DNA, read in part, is TGCAGTGCTGGGAGACAGGTAACAGAGACG.

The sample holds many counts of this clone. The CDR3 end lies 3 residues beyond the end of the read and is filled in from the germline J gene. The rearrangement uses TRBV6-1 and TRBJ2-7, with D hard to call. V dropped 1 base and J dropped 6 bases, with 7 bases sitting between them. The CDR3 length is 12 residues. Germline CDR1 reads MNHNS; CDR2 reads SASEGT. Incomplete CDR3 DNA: TGTGCCAGCAGTGAAGGACTCCTCGAG. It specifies CASSEGLLE. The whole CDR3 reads CASSEGLLEQYF.

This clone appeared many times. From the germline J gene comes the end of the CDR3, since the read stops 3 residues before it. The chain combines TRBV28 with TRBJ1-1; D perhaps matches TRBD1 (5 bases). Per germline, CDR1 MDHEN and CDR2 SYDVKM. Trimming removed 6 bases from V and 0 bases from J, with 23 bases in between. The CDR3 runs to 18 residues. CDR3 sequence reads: CASSRWTTFGAMNTEAFF. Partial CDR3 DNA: TGTGCCAGCAGCCGGTGGACAACTTTTGGGGCAATGAACACTGAA.

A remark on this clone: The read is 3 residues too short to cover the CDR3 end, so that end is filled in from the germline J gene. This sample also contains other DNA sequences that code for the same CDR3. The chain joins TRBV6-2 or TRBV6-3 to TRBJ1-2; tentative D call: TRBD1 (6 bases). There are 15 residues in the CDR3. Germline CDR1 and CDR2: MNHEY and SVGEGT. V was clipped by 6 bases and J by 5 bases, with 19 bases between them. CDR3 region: CASRLPGQGHYGYTF. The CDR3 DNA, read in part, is TGTGCCAGCAGGCTTCCGGGGCAGGGGCATTATGGC.

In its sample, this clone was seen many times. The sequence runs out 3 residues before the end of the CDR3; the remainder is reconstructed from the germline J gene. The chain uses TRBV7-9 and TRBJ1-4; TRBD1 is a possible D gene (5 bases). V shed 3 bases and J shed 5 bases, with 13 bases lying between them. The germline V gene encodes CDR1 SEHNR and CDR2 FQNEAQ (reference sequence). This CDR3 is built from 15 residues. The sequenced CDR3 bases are TGTGCCAGCAGCTTCGACAGATTACTGAATGAAAAA. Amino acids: CASSFDRLLNEK. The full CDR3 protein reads CASSFDRLLNEKLFF.

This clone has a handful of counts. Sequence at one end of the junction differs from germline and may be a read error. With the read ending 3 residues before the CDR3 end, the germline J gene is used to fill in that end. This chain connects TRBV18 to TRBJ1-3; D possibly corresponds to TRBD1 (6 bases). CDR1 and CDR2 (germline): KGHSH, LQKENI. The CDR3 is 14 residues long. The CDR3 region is CASSPGGSGNTIYF. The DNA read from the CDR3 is TGTGCCAGCTCACCTGGGGGCTCTGGAAACACA.

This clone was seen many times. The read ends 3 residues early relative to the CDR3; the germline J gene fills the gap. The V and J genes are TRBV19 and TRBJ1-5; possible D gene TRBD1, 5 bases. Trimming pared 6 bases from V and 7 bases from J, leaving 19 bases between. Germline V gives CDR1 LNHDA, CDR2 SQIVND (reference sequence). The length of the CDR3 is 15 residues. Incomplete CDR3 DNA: TGTGCCAGTAGGTCAGTTCCTCGGGGGATACAGCCC. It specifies CASRSVPRGIQP. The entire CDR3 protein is CASRSVPRGIQPQHF. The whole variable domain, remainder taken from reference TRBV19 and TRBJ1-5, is DGGITQSPKYLFRKEGQNVTLSCEQNLNHDAMYWYRQDPGQGLRLIYYSQIVNDFQKGDIAEGYSVSREKKESFPLTVTSAQKNPTAFYLCASRSVPRGIQPQHFGDGTRLSIL.

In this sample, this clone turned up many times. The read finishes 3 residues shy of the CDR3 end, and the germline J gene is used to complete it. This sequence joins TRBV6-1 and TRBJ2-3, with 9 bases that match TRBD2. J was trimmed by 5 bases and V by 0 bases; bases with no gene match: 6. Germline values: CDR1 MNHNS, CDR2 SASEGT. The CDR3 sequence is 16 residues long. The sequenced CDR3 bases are TGTGCCAGCAGTGAAGCGCGGGTAGCGGGAGTAGATACG. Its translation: CASSEARVAGVDT. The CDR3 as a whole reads CASSEARVAGVDTQYF.

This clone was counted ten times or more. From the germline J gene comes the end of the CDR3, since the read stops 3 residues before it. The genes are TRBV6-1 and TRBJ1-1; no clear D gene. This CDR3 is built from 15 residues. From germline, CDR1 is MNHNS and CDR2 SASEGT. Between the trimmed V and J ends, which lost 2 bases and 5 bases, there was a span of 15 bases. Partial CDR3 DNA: TGTGCCAGCAGTGAACTCGGAAGGGTGGGTACTGAA. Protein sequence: CASSELGRVGTE. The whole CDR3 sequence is CASSELGRVGTEAFF.

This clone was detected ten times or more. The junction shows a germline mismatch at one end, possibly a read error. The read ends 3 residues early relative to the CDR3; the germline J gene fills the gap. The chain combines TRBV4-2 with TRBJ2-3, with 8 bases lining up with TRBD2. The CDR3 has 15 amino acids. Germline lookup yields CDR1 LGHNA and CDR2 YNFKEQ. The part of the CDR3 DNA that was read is TGCGCCAGCAGCCAAAGCGGGAGTAGCACAGATACG. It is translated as CASSQSGSSTDT. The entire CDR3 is CASSQSGSSTDTQYF.

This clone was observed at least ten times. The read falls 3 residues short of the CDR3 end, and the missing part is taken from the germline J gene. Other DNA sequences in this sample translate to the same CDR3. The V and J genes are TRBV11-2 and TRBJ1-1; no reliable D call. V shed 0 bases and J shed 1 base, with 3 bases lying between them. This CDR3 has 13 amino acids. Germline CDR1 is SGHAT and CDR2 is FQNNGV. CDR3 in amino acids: CASSLDRNTEAFF. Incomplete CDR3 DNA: TGTGCCAGCAGCTTAGACCGGAACACTGAA.

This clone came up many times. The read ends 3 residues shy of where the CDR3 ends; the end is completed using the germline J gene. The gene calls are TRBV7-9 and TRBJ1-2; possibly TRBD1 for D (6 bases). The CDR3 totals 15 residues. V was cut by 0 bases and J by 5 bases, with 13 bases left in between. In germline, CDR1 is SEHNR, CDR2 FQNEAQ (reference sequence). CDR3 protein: CASSLARGHLYGYTF. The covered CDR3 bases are TGTGCCAGCAGCTTAGCCCGGGGACACCTTTATGGC.

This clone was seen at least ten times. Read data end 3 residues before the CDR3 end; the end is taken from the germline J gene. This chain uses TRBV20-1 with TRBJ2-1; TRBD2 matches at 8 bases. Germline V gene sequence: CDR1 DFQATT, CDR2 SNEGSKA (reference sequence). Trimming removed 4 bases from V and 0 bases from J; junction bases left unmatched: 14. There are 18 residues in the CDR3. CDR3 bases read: TGCAGTGCTACAATAGCTAGCGGGTTCTCGAGCTCCTACAATGAG. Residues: CSATIASGFSSSYNE. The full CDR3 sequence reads CSATIASGFSSSYNEQFF.

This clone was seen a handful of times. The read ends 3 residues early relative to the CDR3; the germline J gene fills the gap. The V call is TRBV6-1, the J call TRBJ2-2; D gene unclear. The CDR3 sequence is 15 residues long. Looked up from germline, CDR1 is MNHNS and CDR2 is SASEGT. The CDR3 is CASSEVTDPNSPLFF. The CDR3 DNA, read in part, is TGTGCCAGCAGTGAAGTAACAGATCCAAATTCACCG.

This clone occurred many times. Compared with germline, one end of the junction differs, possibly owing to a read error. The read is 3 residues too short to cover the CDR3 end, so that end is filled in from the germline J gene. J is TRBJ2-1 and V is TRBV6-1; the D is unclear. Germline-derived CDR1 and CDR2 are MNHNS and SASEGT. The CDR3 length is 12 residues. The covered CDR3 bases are TGTGCCAGCAGGGAAGATAGCAATGAG. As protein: CASREDSNE. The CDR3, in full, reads CASREDSNEQFF.

Here the CDR3 reads CASSDGGSGANVLFF. The sequenced part of the CDR3 DNA is TGTGCCAGCAGTGACGGGGGCTCTGGGGCCAACGTA. V usage is TRBV6-4 and J usage is TRBJ1-4, with D perhaps matching TRBD1 (6 bases). The CDR3 extends 3 residues past the end of the read, so its final part is completed from the germline J gene. Per germline, CDR1 MRHNA and CDR2 SNTAGT. The CDR3 runs to 15 residues.

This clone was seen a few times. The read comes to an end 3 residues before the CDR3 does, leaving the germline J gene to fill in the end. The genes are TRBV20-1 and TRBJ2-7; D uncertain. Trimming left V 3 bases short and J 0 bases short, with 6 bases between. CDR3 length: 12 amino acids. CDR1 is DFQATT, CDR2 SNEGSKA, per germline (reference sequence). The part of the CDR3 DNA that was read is TGCAGTGCTAGGACTGCCTCCTACGAG. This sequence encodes CSARTASYE. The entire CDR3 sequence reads CSARTASYEQYF.